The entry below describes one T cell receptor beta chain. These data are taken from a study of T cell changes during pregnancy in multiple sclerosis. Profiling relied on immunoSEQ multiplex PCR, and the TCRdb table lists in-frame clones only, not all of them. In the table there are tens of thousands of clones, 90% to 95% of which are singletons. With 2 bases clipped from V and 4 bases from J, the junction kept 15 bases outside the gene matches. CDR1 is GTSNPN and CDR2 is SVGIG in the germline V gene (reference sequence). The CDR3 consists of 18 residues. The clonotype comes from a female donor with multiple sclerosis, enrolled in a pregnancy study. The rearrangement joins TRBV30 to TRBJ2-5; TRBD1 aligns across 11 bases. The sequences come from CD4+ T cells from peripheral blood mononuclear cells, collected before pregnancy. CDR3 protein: CAWSTGQGARFSAETQYF. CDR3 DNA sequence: TGTGCCTGGAGTACCGGACAGGGGGCGAGATTTTCGGCAGAGACCCAGTACTTC.